This TCR beta chain was observed in a study of cytomegalovirus exposure and HLA in healthy donors. Amplification used 60 Vbeta primers and 13 Jbeta primers. This table comes from immunoSEQ multiplex PCR, and its TCRdb copy is limited to in-frame clones, with some not included. The sample shows about 76,000 clones, 78% of them seen only once. The CDR3 has 15 residues. Germline CDR1 is MNHNS and CDR2 is SASEGT. The sequence derives from a woman aged 35 to 49 in good health and CMV-seropositive. The material sequenced was PBMCs. This chain joins TRBV6-1 and TRBJ2-5, with a possible D match to TRBD1 (7 bases). The J call may be mistaken, given a closer DNA end match to TRBJ2-7. The CDR3 region has the DNA TGTGCCAGCAGTGGCCGCGGGACAGAGGCCTACGAGCAGTACTTC. Translation gives CASSGRGTEAYEQYF.